This TCR beta chain derives from a study of T cells in Graves' hyperthyroidism and ophthalmopathy. Study-level results: Blood held most thyroid clonotypes expanded above 0.001 frequency. A model using 13 V-J features told ophthalmopathy apart from stable hyperthyroidism.

Patients were excluded because of uncontrolled infection, other autoimmune disease, pregnancy or lactation. Diagnosis rested on symptoms, serum thyroxine and TRAb, thyroid ultrasound, and orbital computed tomography. This CDR3 has 16 residues. After removal of 0 bases from V and 7 bases from J, the junction contained 6 bases not matched to a gene. The V gene's germline CDR1 is LNHNV and CDR2 YYDKDF (reference sequence). With regard to this clonotype: Its cognate antigen is unknown.

Amplification targeted TCR beta CDR3 regions from RNA transcripts. A first-round RT-PCR of the TCR CDR3 used the HTBI primer set. MiXCR was run by TCRdb on the multiplex PCR reads, yielding one entry per CDR3 protein. Of fewer than 250,000 distinct CDR3 sequences listed, more than 15% were seen once; the top ten hold under 65%. The sequencing sample was made of blood. This TCR derives from a man aged 50 to 59 with Graves' hyperthyroidism. The chain has TRBV15 and TRBJ2-1, with 10 positions matching TRBD2. Written as DNA, the CDR3 is TGTGCCACCAGCAGAGATAAGCGGGAGGGAACGAATGAGCAGTTCTTC. It yields the protein CATSRDKREGTNEQFF.